Shown below are 19 T cell receptor beta chains from a single sample sequenced in a study of T cell repertoires in cytomegalovirus infection. TCRdb recomputed calls from the reads with MiXCR, one row per CDR3 protein. The table records 600,000 to 800,000 distinct CDR3 sequences, approximately 25% of them present only once. The source material was CD8+ T cells from PBMCs. The receptors originated from a human donor in good health (CMV status not recorded). Some clones in this sample may be carry-over from other donors' samples.

This clonotype was picked up a small number of times. The V and J genes are TRBV7-1 and TRBJ1-4, with TRBD1 as a possible D gene (5 bases). TRBV7-1 falls under the ORF class, with uncertain function. V was shortened by 3 bases and J by 8 bases, with 16 bases between the two germline ends. CDR3 length: 15 amino acids. The CDR3 reads CASSSTGPRGEKLFF. CDR3 bases: TGTGCCAGCAGCTCCACCGGACCGCGGGGCGAAAAACTGTTTTTT.

The chain employs TRBV6-1 and TRBJ2-5, with TRBD1 matching over 9 bases. J lost 4 bases, V lost 4 bases, and 4 bases had no gene match. There are 14 residues in the CDR3. Germline values: CDR1 MNHNS, CDR2 SASEGT. CDR3 bases: TGTGCCAGCAGTGGGACAGGGGCGCGAGAGACCCAGTACTTC. The encoded protein is CASSGTGARETQYF.

This chain joins TRBV29-1 and TRBJ1-2; 8 bases align to TRBD1. With 3 bases clipped from V and 7 bases from J, the junction kept 7 bases outside the gene matches. The CDR3 has 13 amino acids. The V gene's germline CDR1 is SQVTM and CDR2 ANQGSEA. CDR3 in amino acids: CSVETQGAPGYTF. CDR3 bases: TGCAGCGTTGAGACTCAGGGGGCGCCTGGCTACACCTTC.

The rearrangement uses TRBV28 and TRBJ1-2, with D perhaps TRBD1 (6 bases). V was clipped by 6 bases and J by 0 bases, with 20 bases between them. Germline-derived CDR1 and CDR2 are MDHEN and SYDVKM. The CDR3 has 17 amino acids. The CDR3 coding sequence is TGTGCCAGCAGCCATCCATCGGGGGCCCTAACTAACTATGGCTACACCTTC. It encodes CASSHPSGALTNYGYTF.

The chain uses TRBV2 and TRBJ2-3, with D possibly TRBD2 on 5 matching bases. Germline CDR1 and CDR2: SNHLY and FYNNEI. V was clipped by 6 bases and J by 5 bases, with 15 bases between them. This CDR3 is built from 14 residues. CDR3 coding DNA: TGTGCCAGCAGGGAGCTAGGAGGTGAAGATACGCAGTATTTT. Its translation is CASRELGGEDTQYF.

This clonotype was observed a few times. The genes are TRBV5-4 and TRBJ1-2, with D tentatively TRBD1 (6 bases). This CDR3 region has 13 residues. V was clipped by 4 bases and J by 8 bases, with 15 bases between them. Germline V CDR1 and CDR2: SGHNT, YYREEE (reference sequence). CDR3 sequence (DNA): TGTGCCAGCAGCCAGACAGGAATAGGGGGCTACACCTTC. It codes for CASSQTGIGGYTF. Complete variable domain (other parts from reference TRBV5-4 and TRBJ1-2): ETGVTQSPTHLIKTRGQQVTLRCSSQSGHNTVSWYQQALGQGPQFIFQYYREEENGRGNFPPRFSGLQFPNYSSELNVNALELDDSALYLCASSQTGIGGYTFGSGTRLTVV.

The CDR3 protein is CASSQDSPDEQYF. CDR3 in DNA: TGTGCCAGCAGCCAAGATTCCCCCGACGAGCAGTACTTC. The chain uses TRBV3-1 and TRBJ2-7, with D unresolved. CDR3 length: 13 amino acids. CDR1 is LGHDT, CDR2 YNNKEL, per germline (reference sequence). V lost 0 bases and J lost 5, with 8 bases in between.

This clonotype appeared many times. The J gene is TRBJ2-1, the V gene TRBV7-6, with D perhaps TRBD1 (6 bases). This CDR3 spans 15 amino acids. Trimming took off 2 bases at V and 2 bases at J, with 10 bases between the two ends. Germline V lookup: CDR1 SGHVS, CDR2 FNYEAQ. CDR3 residues: CASSLTGSTYNEQFF. The CDR3 bases are TGTGCCAGCAGCTTAACAGGGAGTACCTACAATGAGCAGTTCTTC.

This clonotype turned up a few times. The chain has TRBV6-2 or TRBV6-3 and TRBJ1-1, with D maybe TRBD1 (5 bases). Germline values: CDR1 MNHEY, CDR2 SVGEGT. V lost 4 bases and J 0 bases, leaving 30 bases between the germline ends. This CDR3 has 21 residues. As DNA, the CDR3 is TGTGCCAGCAGTTTCGGGCTCGAGACAGAGTACAAACACCAACTGAACACTGAAGCTTTCTTT. Residues: CASSFGLETEYKHQLNTEAFF.

This clonotype was observed at least ten times. The rearrangement uses TRBV7-8 and TRBJ2-7; 8 nucleotides agree with TRBD1. The CDR3 has 14 residues. The trim removed 3 bases at V and 6 bases at J, leaving 7 bases unmatched. Germline lookup yields CDR1 SGHVS and CDR2 FQNEAQ. For the CDR3, the DNA is TGTGCCAGCAGCTTTCCGGGACAGGAGGGCGAGCAGTACGTC. Translated: CASSFPGQEGEQYV.

This clonotype showed up many times. J is TRBJ2-2 and V is TRBV27; maybe TRBD1 (6 bases). Germline loops: CDR1 MNHEY, CDR2 SMNVEV (reference sequence). The CDR3 is made up of 14 amino acids. Trimming took off 6 bases at V and 0 bases at J, with 8 bases between the two ends. CDR3 amino acids: CASRQGPNTGELFF. The CDR3 DNA reads TGTGCCAGCAGGCAGGGGCCGAACACCGGGGAGCTGTTTTTT.

This clonotype was observed a handful of times. The chain couples TRBV28 to TRBJ1-5, with 12 positions matching TRBD1. Germline values: CDR1 MDHEN, CDR2 SYDVKM. CDR3 length: 17 residues. V trimming: 4 bases; J trimming: 3 bases; junction bases outside the gene matches: 7. The CDR3 DNA sequence: TGTGCCAGCAGTTCACCCGGGACAGGGGGCCCCAATCAGCCCCAGCATTTT. As protein: CASSSPGTGGPNQPQHF. The entire variable domain, with the rest obtained from reference TRBV28 and TRBJ1-5, is as follows: DVKVTQSSRYLVKRTGEKVFLECVQDMDHENMFWYRQDPGLGLRLIYFSYDVKMKEKGDIPEGYSVSREKKERFSLILESASTNQTSMYLCASSSPGTGGPNQPQHFGDGTRLSIL.

This clonotype was observed a handful of times. V is TRBV9 and J is TRBJ1-1; D is unclear. Deletions cut 0 bases from V and 0 bases from J, with 3 bases between. The CDR3 runs to 13 residues. CDR1 is SGDLS, CDR2 YYNGEE, per germline. The CDR3 sequence is CASSVVVNTEAFF. The CDR3 DNA sequence: TGTGCCAGCAGCGTAGTAGTGAACACTGAAGCTTTCTTT.

This clonotype was seen at least ten times. V usage is TRBV12-3 or TRBV12-4 and J usage is TRBJ2-1; possible D gene TRBD2, 6 bases. This CDR3 is built from 13 residues. With 6 bases removed from V and 8 bases from J, the gap between germline ends came to 14 bases. The CDR3 nucleotides read TGTGCCAGCAGCCCCGGGGGTGTCTATGAGCAGTTCTTC. Translation: CASSPGGVYEQFF.

The chain combines TRBV28 with TRBJ2-2, with D maybe TRBD1 (6 bases). The germline V gene encodes CDR1 MDHEN and CDR2 SYDVKM. Trimming took 7 bases from V and 7 from J, leaving 19 bases between them. The length of the CDR3 is 15 residues. The CDR3 bases are TGTGCCAGCAATCCCCCAGGGGCGGAGAACGGGGAGCTGTTTTTT. The encoded protein is CASNPPGAENGELFF.

This clonotype was seen more than once but under ten times. The chain has TRBV7-2 and TRBJ2-2, with 7 bases aligning to TRBD2. This CDR3 has 15 residues. CDR1 SGHTA and CDR2 FQGNSA come from the germline V gene. The V and J ends lost 1 base and 3 bases, in that order; junction bases with no gene match: 2. Written as DNA, the CDR3 is TGTGCCAGCAGCTTAGAAGCGGGGTACACCGGGGAGCTGTTTTTT. It encodes CASSLEAGYTGELFF.

The sample holds a few counts of this clonotype. The genes are TRBV29-1 and TRBJ1-2; D is uncertain. This CDR3 has 11 residues. Per germline, CDR1 SQVTM and CDR2 ANQGSEA. The ends were cut back, 3 bases at V and 7 bases at J, with 9 bases in the middle. The CDR3: CSVEEQPGYTF. In DNA form, the CDR3 reads TGCAGCGTTGAGGAACAGCCTGGCTACACCTTC.

This clonotype was detected many times. This chain connects TRBV7-2 to TRBJ2-3; 7 bases line up with TRBD2. CDR3 size: 14 residues. CDR1 and CDR2 (germline): SGHTA, FQGNSA. The V and J ends lost 5 bases and 2 bases, in that order; junction bases with no gene match: 4. CDR3 loop: CASSPRDYTDTQYF. The CDR3 DNA reads as TGTGCCAGCAGCCCGCGGGACTACACAGATACGCAGTATTTT.

This clonotype was recorded a few times. V is TRBV25-1 and J is TRBJ2-5, with 10 bases matching TRBD2. V was pared by 5 bases and J by 0 bases, with 6 bases of the junction left unmatched. The V gene's germline CDR1 is MGHDK and CDR2 SYGVNS. This CDR3 has 16 residues. CDR3 in DNA: TGTGCCAGCAGTCCACTAGCGGGGCCGTACCAAGAGACCCAGTACTTC. It yields the protein CASSPLAGPYQETQYF.